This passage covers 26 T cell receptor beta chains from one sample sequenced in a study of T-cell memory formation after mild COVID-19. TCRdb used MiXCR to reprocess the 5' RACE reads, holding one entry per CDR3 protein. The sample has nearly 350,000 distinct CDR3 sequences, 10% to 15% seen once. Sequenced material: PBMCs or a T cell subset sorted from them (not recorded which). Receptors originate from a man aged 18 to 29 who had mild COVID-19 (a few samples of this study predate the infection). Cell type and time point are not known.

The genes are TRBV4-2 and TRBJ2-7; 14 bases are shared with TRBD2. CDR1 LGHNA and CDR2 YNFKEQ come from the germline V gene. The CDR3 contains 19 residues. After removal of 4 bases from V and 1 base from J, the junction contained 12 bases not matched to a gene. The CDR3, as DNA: TGTGCCAGCAGCCCTTTGACTAGCGGGGGGGCAATATGGTCCTACGAGCAGTACGTC. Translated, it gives CASSPLTSGGAIWSYEQYV.

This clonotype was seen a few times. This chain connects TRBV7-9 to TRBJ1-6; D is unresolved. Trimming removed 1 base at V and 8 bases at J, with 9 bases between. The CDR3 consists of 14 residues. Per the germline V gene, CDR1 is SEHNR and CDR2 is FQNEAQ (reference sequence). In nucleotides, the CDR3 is TGTGCCAGCAGCTTAGTAGATGGGGATTCACCCCTCCACTTT. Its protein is CASSLVDGDSPLHF.

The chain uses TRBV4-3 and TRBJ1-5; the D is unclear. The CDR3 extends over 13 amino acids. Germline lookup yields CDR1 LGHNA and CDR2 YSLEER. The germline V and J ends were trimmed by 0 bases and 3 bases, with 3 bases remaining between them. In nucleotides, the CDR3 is TGCGCCAGCAGCCAAGATGCCAATCAGCCCCAGCATTTT. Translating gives CASSQDANQPQHF.

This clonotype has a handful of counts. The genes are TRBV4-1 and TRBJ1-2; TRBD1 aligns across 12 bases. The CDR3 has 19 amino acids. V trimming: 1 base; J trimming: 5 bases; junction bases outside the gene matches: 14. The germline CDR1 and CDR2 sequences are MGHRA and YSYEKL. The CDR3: CASSQGGPGQGAAFYGYTF. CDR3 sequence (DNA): TGCGCCAGCAGCCAAGGGGGACCGGGACAGGGGGCGGCTTTTTATGGCTACACCTTC.

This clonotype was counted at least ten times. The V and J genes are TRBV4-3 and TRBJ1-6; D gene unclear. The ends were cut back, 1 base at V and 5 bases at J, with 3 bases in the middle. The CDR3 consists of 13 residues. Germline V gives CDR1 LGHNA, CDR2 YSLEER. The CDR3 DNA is TGCGCCAGCAGCCAAGTAAATAATTCACCCCTCCACTTT. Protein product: CASSQVNNSPLHF.

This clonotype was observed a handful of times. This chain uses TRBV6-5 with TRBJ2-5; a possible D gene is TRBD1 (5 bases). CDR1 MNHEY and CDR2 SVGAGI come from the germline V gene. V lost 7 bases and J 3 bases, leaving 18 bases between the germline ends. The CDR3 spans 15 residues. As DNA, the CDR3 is TGTGCCAGCACCCGAATATGGGGCCAGGAAGAGACCCAGTACTTC. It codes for CASTRIWGQEETQYF.

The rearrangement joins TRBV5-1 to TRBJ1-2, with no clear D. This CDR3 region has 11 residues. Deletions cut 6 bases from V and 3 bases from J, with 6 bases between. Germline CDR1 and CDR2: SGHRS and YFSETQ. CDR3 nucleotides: TGCGCCAGCAAGCTGGACTATGGCTACACCTTC. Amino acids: CASKLDYGYTF.

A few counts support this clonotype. The CDR3 sequence is CASSTRGRNYEQYV. In DNA form, the CDR3 reads TGTGCCAGCAGCACCCGGGGACGCAACTACGAGCAGTACGTC. V usage is TRBV7-8 and J usage is TRBJ2-7; tentatively, D is TRBD1 or TRBD2 (5 bases each). Germline V CDR1 and CDR2: SGHVS, FQNEAQ. CDR3 length equals 14 residues. Trimming shortened V by 5 bases and J by 3 bases, and 14 bases separated the two germline ends.

The CDR3 loop is CASSLVQGRSGNTIYF. In nucleotides, the CDR3 is TGTGCCAGCAGCTTAGTACAGGGACGGTCTGGAAACACCATATATTTT. The chain is built from TRBV7-9 and TRBJ1-3; D may be TRBD1 (6 bases). CDR1 and CDR2 from the germline V gene are SEHNR and FQNEAQ (reference sequence). V lost 1 base, J lost 1 base, and 11 bases lay in between. The CDR3 loop spans 16 amino acids. Together with reference TRBV7-9 and TRBJ1-3, the CDR3 gives the full variable domain: DTGVSQNPRHKITKRGQNVTFRCDPISEHNRLYWYRQTLGQGPEFLTYFQNEAQLEKSRLLSDRFSAERPKGSFSTLEIQRTEQGDSAMYLCASSLVQGRSGNTIYFGEGSWLTVV.

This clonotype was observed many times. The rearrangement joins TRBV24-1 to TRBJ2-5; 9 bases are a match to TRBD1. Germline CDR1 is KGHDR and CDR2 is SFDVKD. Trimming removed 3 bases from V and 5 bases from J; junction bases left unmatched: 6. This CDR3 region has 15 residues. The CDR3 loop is CATSDPTTGGETQYF. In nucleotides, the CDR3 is TGTGCCACCAGTGATCCCACGACAGGGGGGGAGACCCAGTACTTC.

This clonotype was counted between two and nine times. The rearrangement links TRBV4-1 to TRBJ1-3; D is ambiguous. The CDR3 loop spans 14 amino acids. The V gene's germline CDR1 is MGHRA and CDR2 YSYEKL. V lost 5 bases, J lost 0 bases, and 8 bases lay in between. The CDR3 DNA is TGCGCCAGCAGCGCCCAAACCTCTGGAAACACCATATATTTT. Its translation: CASSAQTSGNTIYF.

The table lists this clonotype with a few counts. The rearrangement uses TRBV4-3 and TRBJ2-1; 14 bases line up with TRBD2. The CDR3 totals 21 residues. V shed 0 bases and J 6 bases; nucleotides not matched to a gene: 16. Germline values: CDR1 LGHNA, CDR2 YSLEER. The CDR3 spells CASSQDPEPTSGGVLPNEQFF. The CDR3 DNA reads TGCGCCAGCAGCCAAGACCCAGAACCGACTAGCGGGGGGGTTCTTCCCAATGAGCAGTTCTTC.

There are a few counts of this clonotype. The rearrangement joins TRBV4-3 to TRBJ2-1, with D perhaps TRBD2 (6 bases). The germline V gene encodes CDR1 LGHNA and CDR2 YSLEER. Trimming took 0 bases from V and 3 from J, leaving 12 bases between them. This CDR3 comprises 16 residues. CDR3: CASSQEEGRGYNEQFF. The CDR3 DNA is TGCGCCAGCAGCCAAGAGGAGGGGCGGGGCTACAATGAGCAGTTCTTC.

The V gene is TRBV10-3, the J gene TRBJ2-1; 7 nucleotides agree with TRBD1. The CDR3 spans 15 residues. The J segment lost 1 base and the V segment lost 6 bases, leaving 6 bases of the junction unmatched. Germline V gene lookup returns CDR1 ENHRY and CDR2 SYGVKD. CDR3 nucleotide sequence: TGTGCCATCAGCCGGGACAGCAATTCCTACAATGAGCAGTTCTTC. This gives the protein CAISRDSNSYNEQFF.

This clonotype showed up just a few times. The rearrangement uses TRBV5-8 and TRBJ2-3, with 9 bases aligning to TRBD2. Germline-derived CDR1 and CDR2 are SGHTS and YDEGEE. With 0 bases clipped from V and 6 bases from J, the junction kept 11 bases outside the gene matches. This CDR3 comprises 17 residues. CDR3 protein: CASSLESARGGADTQYF. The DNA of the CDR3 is TGTGCCAGCAGCTTGGAATCTGCGCGGGGGGGCGCTGATACGCAGTATTTT.

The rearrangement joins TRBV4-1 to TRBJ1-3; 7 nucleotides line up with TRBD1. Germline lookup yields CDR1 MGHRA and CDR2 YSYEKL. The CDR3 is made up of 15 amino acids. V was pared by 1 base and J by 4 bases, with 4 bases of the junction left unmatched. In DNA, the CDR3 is TGCGCCAGCAGCCAAGCTACAGGGGTAGGAAACACCATATATTTT. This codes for CASSQATGVGNTIYF.

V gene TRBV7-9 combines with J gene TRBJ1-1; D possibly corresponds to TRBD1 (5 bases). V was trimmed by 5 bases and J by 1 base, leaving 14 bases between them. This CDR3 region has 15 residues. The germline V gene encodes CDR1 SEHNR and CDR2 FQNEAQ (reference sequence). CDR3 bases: TGTGCCAGCAGCCCCGGCGGGGGGAGGAACACTGAAGCTTTCTTT. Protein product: CASSPGGGRNTEAFF.

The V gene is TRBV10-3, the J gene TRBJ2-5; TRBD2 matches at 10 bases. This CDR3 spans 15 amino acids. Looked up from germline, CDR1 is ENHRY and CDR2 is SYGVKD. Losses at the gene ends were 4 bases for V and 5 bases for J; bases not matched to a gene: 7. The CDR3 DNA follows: TGTGCCATCAGTGGGGCTAGCGGGGGCCGGGAGACCCAGTACTTC. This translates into CAISGASGGRETQYF.

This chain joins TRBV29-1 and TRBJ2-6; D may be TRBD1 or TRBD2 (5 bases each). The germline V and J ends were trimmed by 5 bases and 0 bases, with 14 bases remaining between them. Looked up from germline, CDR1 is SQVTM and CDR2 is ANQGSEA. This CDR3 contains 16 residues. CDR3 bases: TGCAGCGTTTTCCGGGACGGGTCCTCTGGGGCCAACGTCCTGACTTTC. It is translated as CSVFRDGSSGANVLTF.

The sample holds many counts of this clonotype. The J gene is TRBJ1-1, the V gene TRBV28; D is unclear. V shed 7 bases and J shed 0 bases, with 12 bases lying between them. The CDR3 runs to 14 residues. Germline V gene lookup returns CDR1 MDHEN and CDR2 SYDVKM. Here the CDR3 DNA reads TGTGCCAGCACCTTCCGTAGGATGAACACTGAAGCTTTCTTT. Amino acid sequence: CASTFRRMNTEAFF.

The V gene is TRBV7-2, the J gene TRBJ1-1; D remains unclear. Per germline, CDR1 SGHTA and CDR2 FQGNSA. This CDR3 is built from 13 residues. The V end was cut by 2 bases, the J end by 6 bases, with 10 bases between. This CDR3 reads CASSLRPAPEAFF. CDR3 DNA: TGTGCCAGCAGCTTACGGCCGGCCCCTGAAGCTTTCTTT. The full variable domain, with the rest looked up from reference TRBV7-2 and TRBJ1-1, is GAGVSQSPSNKVTEKGKDVELRCDPISGHTALYWYRQSLGQGLEFLIYFQGNSAPDKSGLPSDRFSAERTGGSVSTLTIQRTQQEDSAVYLCASSLRPAPEAFFGQGTRLTVV.

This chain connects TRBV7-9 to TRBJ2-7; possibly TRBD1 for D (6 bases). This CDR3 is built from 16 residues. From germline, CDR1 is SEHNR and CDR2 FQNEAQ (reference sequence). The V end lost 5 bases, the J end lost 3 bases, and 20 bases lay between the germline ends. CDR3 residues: CASSTPQGGSFYEQYF. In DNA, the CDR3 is TGTGCCAGCAGCACGCCGCAAGGGGGATCCTTCTACGAGCAGTACTTC.

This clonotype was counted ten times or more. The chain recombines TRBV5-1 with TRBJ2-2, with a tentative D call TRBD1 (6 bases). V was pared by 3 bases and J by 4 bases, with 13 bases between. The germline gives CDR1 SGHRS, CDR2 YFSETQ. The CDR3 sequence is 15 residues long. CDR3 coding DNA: TGCGCCAGCAGCTATTTTATGACAGGCACCGGGGAGCTGTTTTTT. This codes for CASSYFMTGTGELFF. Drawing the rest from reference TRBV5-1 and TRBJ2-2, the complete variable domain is KAGVTQTPRYLIKTRGQQVTLSCSPISGHRSVSWYQQTPGQGLQFLFEYFSETQRNKGNFPGRFSGRQFSNSRSEMNVSTLELGDSALYLCASSYFMTGTGELFFGEGSRLTVL.

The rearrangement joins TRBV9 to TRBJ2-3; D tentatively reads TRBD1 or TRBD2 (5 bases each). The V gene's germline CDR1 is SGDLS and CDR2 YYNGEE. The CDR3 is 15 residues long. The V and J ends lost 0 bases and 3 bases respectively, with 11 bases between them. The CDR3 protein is CASSVGGLRTDTQYF. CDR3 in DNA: TGTGCCAGCAGCGTAGGGGGGTTGCGGACAGATACGCAGTATTTT.

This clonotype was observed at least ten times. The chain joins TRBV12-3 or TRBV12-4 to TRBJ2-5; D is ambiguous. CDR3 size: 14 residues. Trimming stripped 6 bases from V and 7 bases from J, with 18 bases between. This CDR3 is CASRTVGAFRTQYF. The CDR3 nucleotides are TGTGCCAGCAGAACGGTCGGCGCCTTCAGGACCCAGTACTTC.

CDR3: CASVYGTRAFF. The CDR3 nucleotides are TGTGCCAGTGTATATGGGACGCGTGCTTTCTTT. This sequence joins TRBV3-1 and TRBJ1-1; possibly TRBD1 for D (5 bases). Germline V gene data show CDR1 as LGHDT and CDR2 as YNNKEL (reference sequence). CDR3 length: 11 amino acids. Between the trimmed V and J ends, which lost 9 bases and 11 bases, there was a span of 16 bases.